This entry lists 8 T cell receptor beta chains sequenced from one sample in a study of T-cell memory formation after mild COVID-19. Each CDR3 protein gets one entry after TCRdb re-called the 5' RACE reads with MiXCR. The table has approximately 340,000 distinct CDR3 sequences, roughly 15% seen once. Specimen: PBMCs or a T cell subset sorted from them (not recorded which). Source of these receptors: a man in his late teens or twenties who had mild COVID-19 (a few samples of this study predate the infection). Cell type and time point are not known.

This clonotype was recorded at least ten times. This chain uses TRBV7-2 with TRBJ1-1; no definite D call. Trimming pared 3 bases from V and 0 bases from J, leaving 8 bases between. The CDR3 spans 14 residues. Germline loops: CDR1 SGHTA, CDR2 FQGNSA. This CDR3 reads CASSLSSMNTEAFF. Written as DNA, the CDR3 is TGTGCCAGCAGCTTGAGCTCTATGAACACTGAAGCTTTCTTT.

This clonotype was counted ten times or more. The CDR3 nucleotides are TGTGCCAGCAGCTTGGTGGGCGCGGACACCGGGGAGCTGTTTTTT. The encoded protein is CASSLVGADTGELFF. The chain links TRBV5-4 to TRBJ2-2; D unresolved. Per germline, CDR1 SGHNT and CDR2 YYREEE (reference sequence). This CDR3 is 15 amino acids long. Between the trimmed V and J ends, which lost 0 bases and 3 bases, there was a span of 9 bases.

There are many counts of this clonotype. The rearrangement joins TRBV11-3 to TRBJ2-2, with D possibly being TRBD2 (5 bases). The V gene's germline CDR1 is SGHNT and CDR2 YENEEA. The CDR3 has 13 residues. V lost 5 bases to trimming and J lost 3 bases, with 7 bases between them. The CDR3 is CASSPGDTGELFF. Written as DNA, the CDR3 is TGTGCCAGCAGCCCCGGGGACACCGGGGAGCTGTTTTTT.

With regard to this clonotype: Since the CDR3 does not end with the conserved phenylalanine or tryptophan, this likely comes from a read error. The DNA is left out, because the CDR3 cannot be placed on it with certainty; the CDR3 is given as TCRdb lists it. J is TRBJ2-1 and V is TRBV9. The CDR3 adds up to 9 amino acids, both ends counted. The germline V gene has CDR1 SGDLS and CDR2 YYNGEE. CDR3 protein: CASSGGAHR.

This clonotype was seen a handful of times. CDR3 in DNA: TGTGCCAGCAGCTCCAGGGGCGGGGGCTACACCTTC. It encodes CASSSRGGGYTF. This chain joins TRBV12-3 or TRBV12-4 and TRBJ1-2; TRBD1 is a possible D gene (6 bases). The CDR3 is made up of 12 amino acids. Trimming cost V 6 bases and J 8 bases, with 13 bases left between them.

This clonotype has only a few counts. The genes are TRBV12-3 or TRBV12-4 and TRBJ2-3; possible D gene TRBD2, 5 bases. The V end lost 5 bases, the J end lost 8 bases, and 20 bases lay between the germline ends. The CDR3 contains 15 residues. The DNA of the CDR3 is TGTGCCAGCAGTCCCTCCAACTTAGCGTCGGGTACGCAGTATTTT. Protein: CASSPSNLASGTQYF.

The sample holds a few counts of this clonotype. This chain joins TRBV7-2 and TRBJ1-5, with D tentatively TRBD1 (6 bases). Per the germline V gene, CDR1 is SGHTA and CDR2 is FQGNSA. Deletions cut 1 base from V and 6 bases from J, with 16 bases between. The CDR3 is 16 residues long. CDR3 residues: CASSLVAGAPGQPQHF. CDR3 nucleotide sequence: TGTGCCAGCAGCTTAGTTGCGGGGGCGCCGGGTCAGCCCCAGCATTTT.

The table lists this clonotype with many counts. The genes are TRBV7-2 and TRBJ2-7, with D possibly being TRBD1 or TRBD2 (5 bases each). The length of the CDR3 is 16 residues. Looked up from germline, CDR1 is SGHTA and CDR2 is FQGNSA. Trimming shortened V by 1 base and J by 4 bases, and 17 bases separated the two germline ends. CDR3 sequence reads: CASSLGRGPSTYEQYV. The CDR3 DNA sequence: TGTGCCAGCAGCTTAGGTCGGGGACCATCCACTTACGAGCAGTACGTC.